A single sample is the source of the 25 T cell receptor beta chains below, sequenced in a study of blood T cell repertoires in COVID-19. The protocol was immunoSEQ multiplex PCR, while the TCRdb copy is restricted to in-frame clones and leaves out a portion. The table lists roughly 380,000 clones, about 90% of them singletons, with under 1.2% in the top ten. The material sequenced was PBMCs or T cells enriched from blood (not recorded which). All receptors come from a woman in her thirties who had been exposed to COVID-19.

The CDR3 here is CASSLSATGRAGPLHNEQFF. The CDR3, as DNA: TGTGCCAGCAGCTTAAGCGCCACAGGTCGGGCGGGACCCCTCCACAATGAGCAGTTCTTC. The rearrangement joins TRBV7-6 to TRBJ2-1; maybe TRBD2 (6 bases). The V and J ends lost 2 bases and 5 bases respectively, with 28 bases between them. CDR1 is SGHVS and CDR2 is FNYEAQ in the germline V gene. The CDR3 contains 20 residues.

The V call is TRBV18, the J call TRBJ2-7, with 7 positions matching TRBD1. The J segment lost 2 bases and the V segment lost 3 bases, leaving 7 bases of the junction unmatched. The V gene's germline CDR1 is KGHSH and CDR2 LQKENI. The CDR3 loop spans 15 amino acids. CDR3 amino acids: CASSPRQGAPYEQYF. CDR3 nucleotides: TGTGCCAGCTCACCTCGACAGGGAGCCCCCTACGAGCAGTACTTC.

In this sample, this clone turned up a few times. V is TRBV7-4 and J is TRBJ1-1; D remains ambiguous. In germline, CDR1 is SGHVT, CDR2 SQSDAQ. This CDR3 spans 12 amino acids. With 6 bases removed from V and 6 bases from J, the gap between germline ends came to 11 bases. CDR3 in amino acids: CASREVCSEAFF. The CDR3 DNA reads TGTGCCAGCAGGGAGGTGTGTTCTGAAGCTTTCTTT.

This clone has just one count. This sequence joins TRBV19 and TRBJ1-4; 8 positions match TRBD1. The CDR3 consists of 18 residues. From germline, CDR1 is LNHDA and CDR2 SQIVND (reference sequence). Trimming removed 7 bases from V and 5 bases from J; junction bases left unmatched: 18. As DNA, the CDR3 is TGTGCCAGTACCCTCGGACAGGGCGGGACGTGGTACAATGAAAAACTGTTTTTT. It is translated as CASTLGQGGTWYNEKLFF.

V and J are TRBV24-1 and TRBJ2-2; tentatively, D is TRBD1 (5 bases). The germline V and J ends were trimmed by 4 bases and 6 bases, with 14 bases remaining between them. The CDR3 is made up of 15 amino acids. Germline lookup yields CDR1 KGHDR and CDR2 SFDVKD. CDR3 in amino acids: CATSDLPAGPGELFF. The CDR3 DNA sequence: TGTGCCACCAGTGACCTACCGGCAGGGCCCGGGGAGCTGTTTTTT.

This clone was seen once. This sequence joins TRBV5-1 and TRBJ1-2; 9 nucleotides line up with TRBD1. The CDR3 length is 18 residues. Germline V gene lookup returns CDR1 SGHRS and CDR2 YFSETQ. The trim removed 0 bases at V and 1 base at J, leaving 10 bases unmatched. CDR3 loop: CASSLDPTRTGVNYGYTF. Here the CDR3 DNA reads TGCGCCAGCAGCTTGGACCCTACCAGGACAGGGGTTAACTATGGCTACACCTTC.

The chain links TRBV24-1 to TRBJ2-1; 11 bases map to TRBD2. With 1 base clipped from V and 4 bases from J, the junction kept 5 bases outside the gene matches. This CDR3 has 17 residues. Germline CDR1 and CDR2: KGHDR and SFDVKD. The chain's CDR3 is CATSDLSGTSGYNEQFF. The DNA of the CDR3 is TGTGCCACCAGTGATTTATCCGGGACTAGCGGTTACAATGAGCAGTTCTTC.

The chain recombines TRBV7-2 with TRBJ1-1, with a weak D call TRBD1 (5 bases). V lost 5 bases to trimming and J lost 3 bases, with 13 bases between them. Germline loops: CDR1 SGHTA, CDR2 FQGNSA. The CDR3 is 14 residues long. CDR3 coding DNA: TGTGCCAGCAGCCCCGGGGGTCCCCACACTGAAGCTTTCTTT. Amino acids: CASSPGGPHTEAFF.

V and J are TRBV16 and TRBJ2-5; 8 bases map to TRBD2. The V gene's germline CDR1 is KGHSY and CDR2 FQNENV. This CDR3 has 15 amino acids. V lost 4 bases, J lost 3 bases, and 7 bases stayed unmatched. CDR3 sequence: CASSLIGTSKETQYF. In nucleotides, the CDR3 is TGTGCCAGCAGCCTGATCGGGACTAGTAAAGAGACCCAGTACTTC.

The gene calls are TRBV28 and TRBJ2-3; TRBD1 matches at 7 bases. V gave up 8 bases and J gave up 4 bases; unmatched junction bases: 6. This CDR3 spans 13 amino acids. The germline V gene has CDR1 MDHEN and CDR2 SYDVKM. The CDR3 loop is CASAGGDSDTQYF. CDR3 sequence (DNA): TGTGCCAGCGCAGGGGGAGATTCAGATACGCAGTATTTT.

This clone was detected once. The chain uses TRBV3-1 (or the pseudogene TRBV3-2) and TRBJ2-4, with D possibly matching TRBD2 (5 bases). Trimming cost V 8 bases and J 0 bases, with 11 bases left between them. The germline V gene encodes CDR1 LGHDT and CDR2 YNNKEL (reference sequence). There are 14 residues in the CDR3. CDR3: CASWSGLAKNIQYF. The CDR3 nucleotides are TGTGCCAGCTGGAGCGGTCTAGCCAAAAACATTCAGTACTTC.

V and J are TRBV28 and TRBJ1-1; TRBD1 aligns across 7 bases. The CDR3 runs to 14 residues. The trim removed 6 bases at V and 2 bases at J, leaving 6 bases unmatched. Looked up from germline, CDR1 is MDHEN and CDR2 is SYDVKM. The CDR3 bases are TGTGCCAGCAGCCCGACAGGGATCAACACTGAAGCTTTCTTT. Its translation: CASSPTGINTEAFF. Drawing the rest from reference TRBV28 and TRBJ1-1, the complete variable domain is DVKVTQSSRYLVKRTGEKVFLECVQDMDHENMFWYRQDPGLGLRLIYFSYDVKMKEKGDIPEGYSVSREKKERFSLILESASTNQTSMYLCASSPTGINTEAFFGQGTRLTVV.

This sequence joins TRBV6-5 and TRBJ1-2, with 10 bases lining up with TRBD1. The CDR3 contains 14 residues. V was clipped by 5 bases and J by 6 bases; unmatched bases: 6. Germline V gives CDR1 MNHEY, CDR2 SVGAGI. The CDR3 region has the DNA TGTGCCAGCAGTCAAAGGACAGGGGGAGATGGCTACACCTTC. It codes for CASSQRTGGDGYTF.

V and J are TRBV6-5 and TRBJ1-2, with D perhaps matching TRBD1 (5 bases). Trimming cost V 0 bases and J 6 bases, with 17 bases left between them. This CDR3 is 16 amino acids long. From germline, CDR1 is MNHEY and CDR2 SVGAGI. The CDR3 spells CASSYSSQGAEDGYTF. CDR3 DNA sequence: TGTGCCAGCAGTTACTCGAGTCAAGGGGCAGAGGATGGCTACACCTTC.

J is TRBJ1-2 and V is TRBV24-1; a possible D gene is TRBD1 (5 bases). Germline loops: CDR1 KGHDR, CDR2 SFDVKD. V lost 0 bases to trimming and J lost 8 bases, with 12 bases between them. The CDR3 spans 14 residues. CDR3 DNA sequence: TGTGCCACCAGTGATTTGTCCGGGGGGAAGGGCTACACCTTC. Residues: CATSDLSGGKGYTF.

Concerning this clone: This sample also contains other DNA sequences that code for the same CDR3. The chain employs TRBV5-4 and TRBJ2-1; 9 nucleotides match TRBD1. The trim removed 5 bases at V and 6 bases at J, leaving 12 bases unmatched. The CDR3 length is 16 residues. Germline V gene sequence: CDR1 SGHNT, CDR2 YYREEE (reference sequence). CDR3 sequence: CASSPPGQGASNEQFF. CDR3 nucleotide sequence: TGTGCCAGCAGTCCGCCGGGACAGGGAGCTAGCAATGAGCAGTTCTTC.

This chain joins TRBV27 and TRBJ1-1; 10 bases match TRBD1. CDR3 length: 15 residues. Trimming at V came to 2 bases and at J to 4 bases, leaving 4 bases not matched to a gene. Germline CDR1 reads MNHEY; CDR2 reads SMNVEV (reference sequence). CDR3 in DNA: TGTGCCAGCAGTTTAATTGGGACAGGGGTCACTGAAGCTTTCTTT. It specifies CASSLIGTGVTEAFF.

The V call is TRBV20-1, the J call TRBJ2-1, with D possibly matching TRBD2 (6 bases). The V end was cut by 3 bases, the J end by 2 bases, with 14 bases between. The length of the CDR3 is 15 residues. Germline-derived CDR1 and CDR2 are DFQATT and SNEGSKA (reference sequence). The CDR3 is CSASLREGPYNEQFF. DNA for the CDR3: TGCAGTGCTAGTTTGCGGGAAGGGCCCTACAATGAGCAGTTCTTC.

The V call is TRBV4-1, the J call TRBJ2-7; a weak D match, TRBD1 (6 bases). CDR1 and CDR2 (germline): MGHRA, YSYEKL. Trimming cost V 0 bases and J 2 bases, with 14 bases left between them. This CDR3 contains 16 residues. CDR3: CASSQDFDAGAYEQYF. The CDR3 nucleotides are TGCGCCAGCAGCCAAGATTTCGATGCAGGGGCCTACGAGCAGTACTTC.

This chain connects TRBV6-5 to TRBJ2-7; weak D call: TRBD2 (6 bases). In germline, CDR1 is MNHEY, CDR2 SVGAGI. The length of the CDR3 is 15 residues. The V gene lost 2 bases and the J gene lost 0 bases, with 11 bases spanning the gap. Written as DNA, the CDR3 is TGTGCCAGCAGTTACCAACGGGAGAGCTCCTACGAGCAGTACTTC. Protein: CASSYQRESSYEQYF.

V and J are TRBV2 and TRBJ2-1; TRBD2 might be the D (6 bases). This CDR3 comprises 17 residues. Germline values: CDR1 SNHLY, CDR2 FYNNEI. Trimming shortened V by 4 bases and J by 2 bases, and 18 bases separated the two germline ends. CDR3 sequence (DNA): TGTGCCAGCAGTGTCTTCGATACGGGAGTGCCCTACAATGAGCAGTTCTTC. Its protein is CASSVFDTGVPYNEQFF.

This clone was seen a single time. V and J are TRBV20-1 and TRBJ2-5; TRBD2 agrees at 7 bases. Per the germline V gene, CDR1 is DFQATT and CDR2 is SNEGSKA (reference sequence). The CDR3 contains 15 residues. Trimming removed 3 bases from V and 7 bases from J; junction bases left unmatched: 14. The CDR3 reads CSASVVAGPGGTQYF. In DNA, the CDR3 is TGCAGTGCTAGTGTAGTAGCGGGTCCTGGGGGGACCCAGTACTTC.

The V gene is TRBV5-1, the J gene TRBJ2-3; 8 bases line up with TRBD2. This CDR3 contains 16 residues. J was trimmed by 3 bases and V by 5 bases; bases with no gene match: 11. Germline V CDR1 and CDR2: SGHRS, YFSETQ. The CDR3 is CASSSTGGPRTDTQYF. For the CDR3, the DNA is TGCGCCAGCAGTTCGACGGGAGGGCCACGGACAGATACGCAGTATTTT.

V and J are TRBV3-1 (or the pseudogene TRBV3-2) and TRBJ2-3; TRBD2 agrees at 9 bases. The germline V gene has CDR1 LGHDT and CDR2 YNNKEL (reference sequence). CDR3 size: 15 residues. The V and J ends lost 4 bases and 1 base, in that order; junction bases with no gene match: 3. In DNA form, the CDR3 reads TGTGCCAGCAGCCCCCGGACTAGCGGCACAGATACGCAGTATTTT. Its protein product is CASSPRTSGTDTQYF.

The chain is built from TRBV27 and TRBJ2-7; a weak D match, TRBD2 (6 bases). Germline V lookup: CDR1 MNHEY, CDR2 SMNVEV (reference sequence). CDR3 length: 14 amino acids. V was shortened by 2 bases and J by 4 bases, with 12 bases between the two germline ends. The CDR3 sequence: CASSLGRAGYEQYF. The CDR3 DNA is TGTGCCAGCAGTTTAGGCAGGGCGGGGTACGAGCAGTACTTC.